This TCR beta chain is from a study of cytomegalovirus exposure and HLA in healthy donors. Study-level findings and limits: The authors enumerated 180 or so TCR beta chains as linked to cytomegalovirus. The study found most TCR sequences rare, yet found some public TCRs in many donors. In the 130 or so validation repertoires, a later analysis found that first-cohort TCR clusters tended to co-occur.

CDR1 and CDR2 from the germline V gene are SGHTA and FQGNSA. V was clipped by 4 bases and J by 5 bases, with 11 bases between them. The CDR3 consists of 13 residues. With respect to this clone: The antigen is not known.

TCRdb keeps only in-frame clones here, not all; method: immunoSEQ multiplex PCR. The sample includes approximately 300,000 clones, about nine tenths seen only once; the top ten take over 1%. The source is a woman under 40 in good health and CMV-seropositive. What was sequenced was PBMCs. The rearrangement links TRBV7-2 to TRBJ2-5, with D possibly TRBD1 on 6 matching bases. The CDR3 nucleotides are TGTGCCAGCAGCTCACAGGGATGGGAGACCCAGTACTTC. Amino acid sequence: CASSSQGWETQYF.